This paragraph covers one T cell receptor beta chain sequence. Amplification from RNA transcripts yielded the TCR beta CDR3 regions. Scientists carried out first-round RT-PCR using HTBI primers and then a second-round multiplex PCR. TCRdb re-derived calls from the multiplex PCR reads in MiXCR, one entry per CDR3 protein. In the table there are about 240,000 distinct CDR3 sequences, 45% of which are singletons. This entry is derived from a study of Graves' ophthalmopathy and Graves' hyperthyroidism. Per germline, CDR1 MDHEN and CDR2 SYDVKM. Trimming cost V 5 bases and J 7 bases, with 23 bases left between them. The CDR3 covers 16 residues. Other autoimmune diseases, uncontrolled infections, pregnancy or lactation ruled patients out of participation.

This TCR was sampled from an adult man with Graves' ophthalmopathy. The sequencing sample was made of peripheral blood. The chain combines TRBV28 with TRBJ1-2, with a tentative D call TRBD1 (5 bases). The CDR3 DNA is TGTGCCAGCAGTGCGTCGACCCTGGCCAGGGCAGGTGGCTACACCTTC. This encodes CASSASTLARAGGYTF.